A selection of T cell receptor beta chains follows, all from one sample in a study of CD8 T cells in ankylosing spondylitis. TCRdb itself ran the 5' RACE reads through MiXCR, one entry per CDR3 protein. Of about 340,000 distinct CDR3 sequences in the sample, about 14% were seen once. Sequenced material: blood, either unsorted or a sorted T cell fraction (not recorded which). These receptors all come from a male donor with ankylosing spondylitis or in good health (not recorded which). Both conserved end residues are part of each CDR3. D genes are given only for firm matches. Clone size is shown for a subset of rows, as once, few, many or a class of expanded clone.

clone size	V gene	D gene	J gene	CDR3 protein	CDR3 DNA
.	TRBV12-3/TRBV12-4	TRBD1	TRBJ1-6	CASTPTGPNSPLHF	TGTGCCAGCACACCGACAGGGCCTAATTCACCCCTCCACTTT
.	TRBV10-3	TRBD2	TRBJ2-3	CAIGTSPDTQYF	TGTGCCATCGGGACTAGCCCAGATACGCAGTATTTT
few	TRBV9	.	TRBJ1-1	CASSVEAANTEAFF	TGTGCCAGCAGCGTAGAGGCAGCGAACACTGAAGCTTTCTTT
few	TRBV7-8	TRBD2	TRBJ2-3	CASSFGRDTQYF	TGTGCCAGCAGCTTCGGGAGGGATACGCAGTATTTT
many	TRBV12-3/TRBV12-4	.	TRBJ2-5	CASSLRRDRRTQYF	TGTGCCAGCAGTTTACGTCGGGACCGGAGGACCCAGTACTTC
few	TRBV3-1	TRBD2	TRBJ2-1	CASSQDNWNSGSSYNEQFF	TGTGCCAGCAGCCAAGACAACTGGAATAGCGGGAGCTCCTACAATGAGCAGTTCTTC
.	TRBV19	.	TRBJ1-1	CASSGVPPNTEAFF	TGTGCCAGTAGTGGTGTGCCACCGAACACTGAAGCTTTCTTT
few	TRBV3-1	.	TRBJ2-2	CASSQGLAPNTGELFF	TGTGCCAGCAGCCAAGGGCTAGCCCCGAACACCGGGGAGCTGTTTTTT
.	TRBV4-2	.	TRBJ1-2	CASSQDRGHNYGYTF	TGTGCCAGCAGCCAAGACCGGGGCCATAACTATGGCTACACCTTC
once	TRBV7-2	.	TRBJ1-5	CASSLNGVPQHF	TGTGCCAGCAGCCTTAATGGGGTGCCCCAGCATTTT
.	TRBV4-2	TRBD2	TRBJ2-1	CASSQETGGFNEQFF	TGTGCCAGCAGCCAAGAAACGGGGGGGTTCAATGAGCAGTTCTTC
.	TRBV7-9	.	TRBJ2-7	CASSLGGLLSNF	TGTGCCAGCAGCTTAGGAGGACTCCTTTCGAACTTC
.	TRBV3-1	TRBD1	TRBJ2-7	CASSYSGTGGNEQYF	TGTGCCAGCAGCTACTCCGGGACAGGGGGTAACGAGCAGTACTTC
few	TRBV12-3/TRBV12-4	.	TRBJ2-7	CASSLEVYEQYF	TGTGCCAGCAGTTTAGAGGTCTACGAGCAGTACTTC
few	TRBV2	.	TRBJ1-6	CASSEGSLISYNSPLHF	TGTGCCAGCAGTGAAGGGTCTCTGATCTCCTATAATTCACCCCTCCACTTT
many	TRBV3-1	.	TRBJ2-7	CASSQGSYYEQYF	TGTGCCAGCAGCCAAGGCAGTTACTACGAGCAGTACTTC
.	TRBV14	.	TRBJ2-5	CASSQVLDEFQETQYF	TGTGCCAGCAGCCAAGTCTTGGACGAGTTCCAAGAGACCCAGTACTTC
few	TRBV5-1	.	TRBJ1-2	CASSPQVERTNGYTF	TGCGCCAGCAGCCCGCAGGTTGAAAGAACCAATGGCTACACCTTC
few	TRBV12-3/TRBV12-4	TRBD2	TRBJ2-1	CASSLGAGGDEQFF	TGTGCCAGCAGTTTAGGAGCGGGGGGGGATGAGCAGTTCTTC
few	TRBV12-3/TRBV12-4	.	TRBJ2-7	CASASARLALYEQYF	TGTGCCAGCGCCTCCGCCAGACTTGCCCTCTACGAGCAGTACTTC
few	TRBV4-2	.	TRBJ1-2	CASSQDRSGYTF	TGTGCCAGCAGCCAAGATCGGAGCGGCTACACCTTC
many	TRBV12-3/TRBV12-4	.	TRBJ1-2	CASSPLERPNYGYTF	TGTGCCAGCAGCCCCCTTGAGCGTCCTAACTATGGCTACACCTTC
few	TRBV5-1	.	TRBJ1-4	CASSFGSGTNEKLFF	TGCGCCAGCAGCTTCGGCTCGGGGACTAATGAAAAACTGTTTTTT
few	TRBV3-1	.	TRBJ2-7	CASSQGGIAYEQYF	TGTGCCAGCAGCCAAGGTGGCATTGCCTACGAGCAGTACTTC
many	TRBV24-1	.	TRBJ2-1	CATSDPPGSEQFF	TGTGCCACCAGTGACCCTCCAGGGTCTGAGCAGTTCTTC
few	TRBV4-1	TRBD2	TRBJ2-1	CASSQDRAGGAYNEQFF	TGCGCCAGCAGCCAAGATCGGGCGGGGGGTGCCTACAATGAGCAGTTCTTC
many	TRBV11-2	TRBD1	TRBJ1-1	CASSLDRETTEAFF	TGTGCCAGCAGCTTGGACAGGGAGACCACTGAAGCTTTCTTT
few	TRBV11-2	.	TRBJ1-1	CASSLPLDPGSTEAFF	TGTGCCAGCAGCTTACCGTTAGACCCGGGCTCCACTGAAGCTTTCTTT
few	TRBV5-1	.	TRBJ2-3	CASRSAPDTQYF	TGCGCCAGCAGGTCTGCACCAGATACGCAGTATTTT
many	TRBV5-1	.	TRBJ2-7	CASKEGPSSYEQYF	TGCGCCAGCAAGGAGGGGCCTAGCTCCTACGAGCAGTACTTC
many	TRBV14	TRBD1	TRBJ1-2	CASSVDRGGYTF	TGTGCCAGCAGCGTCGACAGGGGTGGCTACACCTTC
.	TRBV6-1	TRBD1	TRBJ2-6	CASSPSGGFGANVLTF	TGTGCCAGCAGCCCCTCAGGGGGTTTTGGGGCCAACGTCCTGACTTTC
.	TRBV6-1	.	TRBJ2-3	CASSIDPGTDTQYF	TGTGCCAGCAGTATAGACCCGGGCACAGATACGCAGTATTTT
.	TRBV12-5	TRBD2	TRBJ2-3	CASALAGDTPDTQYF	TGTGCTAGTGCCTTAGCGGGAGATACCCCAGATACGCAGTATTTT
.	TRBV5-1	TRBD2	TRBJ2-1	CASSLARAGGVRNNEQFF	TGCGCCAGCAGCTTGGCCAGGGCGGGAGGGGTAAGAAACAATGAGCAGTTCTTC
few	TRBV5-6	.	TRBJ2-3	CASSTGPRGTDTQYF	TGTGCCAGCAGCACGGGACCGAGAGGCACAGATACGCAGTATTTT
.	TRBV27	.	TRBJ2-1	CASSLSVVKGRPTHNEQFF	TGTGCCAGCAGTTTATCCGTGGTGAAGGGAAGACCAACTCACAATGAGCAGTTCTTC
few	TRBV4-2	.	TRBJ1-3	CASSQVGQNTIYF	TGTGCCAGCAGCCAAGTCGGGCAAAACACCATATATTTT
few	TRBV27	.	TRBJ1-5	CASSYQGSNQPQHF	TGTGCCAGCAGTTACCAGGGGAGCAATCAGCCCCAGCATTTT
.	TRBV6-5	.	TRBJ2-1	CASTTDSSF	TGTGCCAGCACGACAGATTCCTCGTTC
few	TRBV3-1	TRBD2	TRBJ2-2	CASSDGGAIVTGELFF	TGTGCCAGCAGCGACGGGGGGGCGATCGTCACCGGGGAGCTGTTTTTT